A selection of T cell receptor beta chains follows, all from one sample in a study of T cell responses to AZD1222 COVID-19 vaccine. This table comes from immunoSEQ multiplex PCR, and its TCRdb copy is limited to in-frame clones, with some not included. The table lists roughly 150,000 clones, approximately 90% of them singletons. The sample here was peripheral blood, taken 28 days after the second AZD1222 dose. These TCRs come from an adult who received the AZD1222 COVID-19 vaccine. Each CDR3 is given with its conserved first and last residue. D genes are given only for firm matches. Not every row has a clone size; where given, it reads once, few, many or a size class.

v_gene: TRBV4-1
j_gene: TRBJ2-7
d_gene: TRBD2
abundance: .
CDR3nt: TGCGCCAGCAGCCAGGGACTAGCGGGAAATTACGAGCAGTACTTC
CDR3aa: CASSQGLAGNYEQYF

v_gene: TRBV30
j_gene: TRBJ2-3
d_gene: TRBD2
abundance: .
CDR3nt: TGTGCCTGGAGTCGACCGGGGGGGGATACGCAGTATTTT
CDR3aa: CAWSRPGGDTQYF

v_gene: TRBV7-7
j_gene: TRBJ2-2
d_gene: .
abundance: .
CDR3nt: TGTGCCAGCAGCGCCCAGACGGTCCCGGGCACCGGGGAGCTGTTTTTT
CDR3aa: CASSAQTVPGTGELFF

v_gene: TRBV6-2/TRBV6-3
j_gene: TRBJ1-1
d_gene: TRBD1
abundance: .
CDR3nt: TGTGCCAGCAGTTACTCGATTAGGGGGACAGCCTTGAACACTGAAGCTTTCTTT
CDR3aa: CASSYSIRGTALNTEAFF

v_gene: TRBV19
j_gene: TRBJ1-5
d_gene: TRBD1
abundance: .
CDR3nt: TGTGCCAGCCTGGACAGGGGGAATCAGCCCCAGCATTTT
CDR3aa: CASLDRGNQPQHF

v_gene: TRBV18
j_gene: TRBJ1-4
d_gene: .
abundance: .
CDR3nt: TGTGCCAGCTCACCAAGGAGGGAAAAACTGTTTTTT
CDR3aa: CASSPRREKLFF

v_gene: TRBV18
j_gene: TRBJ2-2
d_gene: .
abundance: .
CDR3nt: TGTGCCAGCTCACCACCCCGGCTCGGGGGCACCGGGGAGCTGTTTTTT
CDR3aa: CASSPPRLGGTGELFF

v_gene: TRBV5-1
j_gene: TRBJ2-1
d_gene: TRBD2
abundance: few
CDR3nt: TGCGCCAGCTCCCTGAATGTAGCGGGTGGCAATGAGCAGTTCTTC
CDR3aa: CASSLNVAGGNEQFF

v_gene: TRBV5-1
j_gene: TRBJ1-2
d_gene: .
abundance: few
CDR3nt: TGCGCCAGCAGCCCGGACAGCAATGGCTACACCTTC
CDR3aa: CASSPDSNGYTF

v_gene: TRBV3-1/TRBV3-2
j_gene: TRBJ2-5
d_gene: .
abundance: .
CDR3nt: TGTGCCAGCAGCCAACCAGACATGGGCAAAAAGACCCAGTACTTC
CDR3aa: CASSQPDMGKKTQYF

v_gene: TRBV27
j_gene: TRBJ1-1
d_gene: .
abundance: once
CDR3nt: TGTGCCAGCAGTTTAGGGGGGAACACTGAAGCTTTCTTT
CDR3aa: CASSLGGNTEAFF

v_gene: TRBV11-2
j_gene: TRBJ2-5
d_gene: .
abundance: .
CDR3nt: TGTGCCAGCAGCCGGGGACTGCAAGAGACCCAGTACTTC
CDR3aa: CASSRGLQETQYF

v_gene: TRBV5-4
j_gene: TRBJ1-3
d_gene: .
abundance: .
CDR3nt: TGTGCCAGCAGTTTCTCTTCTAGATCCTCTGGAAACACCATATATTTT
CDR3aa: CASSFSSRSSGNTIYF

v_gene: TRBV5-1
j_gene: TRBJ1-1
d_gene: TRBD1
abundance: .
CDR3nt: TGCGCCAGCAGCCCCGGGACAGGGGTTGGTAACACTGAAGCTTTCTTT
CDR3aa: CASSPGTGVGNTEAFF

v_gene: TRBV29-1
j_gene: TRBJ1-4
d_gene: .
abundance: .
CDR3nt: TGCAGCGCCGCGGAGGGCGGAGCTGAAAAACTGTTTTTT
CDR3aa: CSAAEGGAEKLFF

v_gene: TRBV5-1
j_gene: TRBJ1-1
d_gene: TRBD1
abundance: .
CDR3nt: TGCGCCAGCAGCTGGCGGACAGGGAGGAACACTGAAGCTTTCTTT
CDR3aa: CASSWRTGRNTEAFF

v_gene: TRBV7-9
j_gene: TRBJ2-2
d_gene: .
abundance: .
CDR3nt: TGTGCCAGCAGCTTATTCCTGAACACCGGGGAGCTGTTTTTT
CDR3aa: CASSLFLNTGELFF

v_gene: TRBV6-6
j_gene: TRBJ2-7
d_gene: .
abundance: once
CDR3nt: TGTGCCAGCAGATCTCTAGCGAACAGGCAGTACTTC
CDR3aa: CASRSLANRQYF

v_gene: TRBV5-5
j_gene: TRBJ1-3
d_gene: TRBD1
abundance: .
CDR3nt: TGTGCCAGCAGCTTCGGCTCAGGGGGTATGTCTGGAAACACCATATATTTT
CDR3aa: CASSFGSGGMSGNTIYF

v_gene: TRBV10-3
j_gene: TRBJ1-2
d_gene: .
abundance: .
CDR3nt: TGTGCCATCAACGAAGCTGGGGCAGGCTACACCTTC
CDR3aa: CAINEAGAGYTF

v_gene: TRBV28
j_gene: TRBJ2-6
d_gene: TRBD2
abundance: .
CDR3nt: TGTGCCAGCAGCCGCCCCGGGACTAGCGGGAGTACTGGGGCCAACGTCCTGACTTTC
CDR3aa: CASSRPGTSGSTGANVLTF

v_gene: TRBV28
j_gene: TRBJ1-5
d_gene: TRBD1
abundance: .
CDR3nt: TGTGCCAGCACCCGGGACAGGGTCCGCCAGCCCCAGCATTTT
CDR3aa: CASTRDRVRQPQHF

v_gene: TRBV28
j_gene: TRBJ2-7
d_gene: TRBD2
abundance: .
CDR3nt: TGTGCCAGCAGTAGCGGGAGTGAGTTTGGCGAGCAGTACTTC
CDR3aa: CASSSGSEFGEQYF

v_gene: TRBV6-2/TRBV6-3
j_gene: TRBJ2-7
d_gene: TRBD2
abundance: once
CDR3nt: TGTGCCAGCAGTTTCGGCGGGGGTTCCTACGAGCAGTACTTC
CDR3aa: CASSFGGGSYEQYF

v_gene: TRBV19
j_gene: TRBJ1-5
d_gene: .
abundance: .
CDR3nt: TGTGCCAGTAGGCGGACGGGGGGGAGCAATCAGCCCCAGCATTTT
CDR3aa: CASRRTGGSNQPQHF